This TCR beta chain is drawn from a study of immune characterization of retroperitoneal liposarcoma. TCRdb processed the PCR reads anew with MiXCR; each CDR3 protein has one entry. Of approximately 10,000 distinct CDR3 sequences in the sample, 37% were seen once. The V and J ends lost 5 bases and 0 bases, in that order; junction bases with no gene match: 8. The CDR3 length is 16 residues. Germline-derived CDR1 and CDR2 are MNHNS and SASEGT. This TCR was sampled from a female donor with retroperitoneal liposarcoma. Sequencing was performed on tumor tissue. The V and J genes are TRBV6-1 and TRBJ1-1; 8 bases agree with TRBD1. The CDR3 coding sequence is TGTGCCAGCAGTTATCTCAGGGGGCTCGTGAACACTGAAGCTTTCTTT. It specifies CASSYLRGLVNTEAFF.